This TCR beta chain was recorded in a study of CD8 T cells in ankylosing spondylitis. Ten or more counts support this clonotype. The CDR3 extends over 16 amino acids. Trimming cost V 0 bases and J 7 bases; bases outside gene matches: 7. Germline assignment: CDR1 SGHRS and CDR2 YFSETQ. TCRdb recomputed calls from the 5' RACE reads with MiXCR, one row per CDR3 protein. The sample carries around 250,000 distinct CDR3 sequences, around 10% recorded once. The sample consisted of blood, either unsorted or a sorted T cell fraction (not recorded which). This sequence was found in a male donor with ankylosing spondylitis or in good health (not recorded which). The chain is built from TRBV5-1 and TRBJ2-1; TRBD2 aligns across 10 bases. DNA for the CDR3: TGCGCCAGCAGCTTGGTGCTAGCGGGAGAGGGAAATGAGCAGTTCTTC. Its protein product is CASSLVLAGEGNEQFF.